A few counts support the clone carrying this T cell receptor (beta chain). What it binds is unknown. This entry belongs to a study of T cells after yellow fever vaccination. Whole-study context: SMART-Seq v4 Ultra Low Input served to prepare low-cell-number fractions.

General observations from the study: When the response was secondary, it was weaker but reached its peak faster, day 5 versus 15. Abundant bulk-population clonotypes could contaminate the FACS-sorted repertoires.

Germline CDR1 reads LNHNV; CDR2 reads YYDKDF (reference sequence). V was pared by 0 bases and J by 1 base, with 10 bases between. There are 15 residues in the CDR3. A single record per CDR3 protein comes from TCRdb applying MiXCR to the 5' RACE reads. The sample shows fewer than 150,000 distinct CDR3 sequences, 7.2% of them seen only once. The chain recombines TRBV15 with TRBJ2-7; D uncertain. The sequence was obtained from a man in his late teens or twenties who received the YFV17D yellow fever vaccine. The source material was CD4+ T cells sorted from PBMCs, sampled roughly 45 days after the first yellow fever vaccination. The CDR3 DNA is TGTGCCACCAGCAGAGATCCAGGATCGTCCTACGAGCAGTACGTC. This codes for CATSRDPGSSYEQYV.